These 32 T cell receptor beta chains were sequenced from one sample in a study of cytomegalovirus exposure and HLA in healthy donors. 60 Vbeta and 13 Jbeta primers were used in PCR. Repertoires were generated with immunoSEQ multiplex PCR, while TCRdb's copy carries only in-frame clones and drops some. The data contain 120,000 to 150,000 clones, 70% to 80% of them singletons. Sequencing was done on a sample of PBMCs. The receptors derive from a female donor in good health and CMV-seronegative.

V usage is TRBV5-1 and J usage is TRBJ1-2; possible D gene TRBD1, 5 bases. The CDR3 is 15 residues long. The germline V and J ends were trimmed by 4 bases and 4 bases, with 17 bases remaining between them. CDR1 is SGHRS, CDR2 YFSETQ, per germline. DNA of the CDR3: TGCGCCAGCAGCCCCGGGGGGAGTCGGAGCTATGGCTACACCTTC. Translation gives CASSPGGSRSYGYTF.

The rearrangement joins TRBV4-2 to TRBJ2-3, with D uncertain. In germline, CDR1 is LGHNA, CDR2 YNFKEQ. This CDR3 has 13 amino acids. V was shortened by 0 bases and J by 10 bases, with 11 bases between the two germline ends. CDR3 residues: CASSQDNWLAQYF. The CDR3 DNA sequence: TGTGCCAGCAGCCAAGATAATTGGCTTGCGCAGTATTTT.

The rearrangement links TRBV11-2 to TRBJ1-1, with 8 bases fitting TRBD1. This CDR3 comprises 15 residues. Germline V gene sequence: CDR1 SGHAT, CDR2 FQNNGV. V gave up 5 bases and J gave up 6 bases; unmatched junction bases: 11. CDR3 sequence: CASSPIYGQGPEAFF. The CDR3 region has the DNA TGTGCCAGCAGCCCAATATATGGACAGGGCCCTGAAGCTTTCTTT.

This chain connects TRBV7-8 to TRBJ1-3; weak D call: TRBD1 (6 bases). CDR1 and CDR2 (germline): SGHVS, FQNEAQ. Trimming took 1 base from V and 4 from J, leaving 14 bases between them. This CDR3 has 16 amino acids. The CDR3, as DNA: TGTGCCAGCAGCTTAGGAGGGGGGGGGCACGGAAACACCATATATTTT. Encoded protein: CASSLGGGGHGNTIYF.

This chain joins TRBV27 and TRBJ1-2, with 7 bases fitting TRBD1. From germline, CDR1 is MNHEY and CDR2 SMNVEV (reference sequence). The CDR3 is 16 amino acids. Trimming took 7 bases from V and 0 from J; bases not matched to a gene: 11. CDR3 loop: CASTRLGQSSNYGYTF. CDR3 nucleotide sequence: TGTGCCAGCACCCGCTTGGGACAGTCTTCTAACTATGGCTACACCTTC.

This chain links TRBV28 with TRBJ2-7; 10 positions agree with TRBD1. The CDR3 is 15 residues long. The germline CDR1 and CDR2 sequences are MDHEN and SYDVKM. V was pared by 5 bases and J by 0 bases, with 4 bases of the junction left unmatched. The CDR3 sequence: CASSPGQGDSYEQYF. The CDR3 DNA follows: TGTGCCAGCAGTCCAGGACAGGGGGACTCCTACGAGCAGTACTTC. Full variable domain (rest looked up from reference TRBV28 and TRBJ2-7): DVKVTQSSRYLVKRTGEKVFLECVQDMDHENMFWYRQDPGLGLRLIYFSYDVKMKEKGDIPEGYSVSREKKERFSLILESASTNQTSMYLCASSPGQGDSYEQYFGPGTRLTVT.

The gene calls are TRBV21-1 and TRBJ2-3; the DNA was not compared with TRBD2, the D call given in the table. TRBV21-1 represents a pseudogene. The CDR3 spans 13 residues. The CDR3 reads CASTPLGGNTQYF. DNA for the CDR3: TGTGCCAGCACACCTCTAGGAGGAAATACGCAGTATTTT.

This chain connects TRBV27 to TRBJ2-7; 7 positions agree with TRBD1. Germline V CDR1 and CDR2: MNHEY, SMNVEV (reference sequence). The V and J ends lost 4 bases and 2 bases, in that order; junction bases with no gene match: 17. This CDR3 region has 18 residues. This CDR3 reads CASSYTPGQNGRPYEQYF. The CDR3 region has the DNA TGTGCCAGCAGTTATACCCCGGGACAGAACGGCCGTCCCTACGAGCAGTACTTC.

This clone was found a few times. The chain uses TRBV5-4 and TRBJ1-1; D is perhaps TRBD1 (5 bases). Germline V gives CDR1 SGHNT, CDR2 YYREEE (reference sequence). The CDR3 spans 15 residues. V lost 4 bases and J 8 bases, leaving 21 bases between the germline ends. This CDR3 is CASSPYGRDLREAFF. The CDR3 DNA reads TGTGCCAGCAGCCCATATGGGCGGGACTTGCGCGAAGCTTTCTTT. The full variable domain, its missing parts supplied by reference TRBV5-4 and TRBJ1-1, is ETGVTQSPTHLIKTRGQQVTLRCSSQSGHNTVSWYQQALGQGPQFIFQYYREEENGRGNFPPRFSGLQFPNYSSELNVNALELDDSALYLCASSPYGRDLREAFFGQGTRLTVV.

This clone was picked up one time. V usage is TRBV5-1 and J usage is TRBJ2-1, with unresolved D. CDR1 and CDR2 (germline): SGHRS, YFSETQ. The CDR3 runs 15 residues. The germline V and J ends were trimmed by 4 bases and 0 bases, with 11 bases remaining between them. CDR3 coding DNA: TGCGCCAGCAGCCCCGATCTGAGCTCCTACAATGAGCAGTTCTTC. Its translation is CASSPDLSSYNEQFF.

The CDR3 DNA reads as TGTGCCAGCAGCCAGACAAGAGTGAACACTGAAGCTTTCTTT. It encodes CASSQTRVNTEAFF. The chain is built from TRBV6-5 and TRBJ1-1; D remains unclear. With 6 bases removed from V and 0 bases from J, the gap between germline ends came to 11 bases. From germline, CDR1 is MNHEY and CDR2 SVGAGI. The CDR3 extends over 14 amino acids.

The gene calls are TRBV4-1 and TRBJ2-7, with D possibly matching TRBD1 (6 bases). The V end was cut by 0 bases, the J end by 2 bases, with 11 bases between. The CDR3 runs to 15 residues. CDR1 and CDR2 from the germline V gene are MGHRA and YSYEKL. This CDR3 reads CASSQDTGPPYEQYF. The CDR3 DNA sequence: TGCGCCAGCAGCCAAGATACAGGGCCGCCCTACGAGCAGTACTTC.

In DNA form, the CDR3 reads TGTGCCAGCAGCTTAGCGGGGGGAGATGGCTACACCTTC. This gives the protein CASSLAGGDGYTF. V usage is TRBV7-3 and J usage is TRBJ1-2, with a possible D match to TRBD1 (5 bases). Germline-derived CDR1 and CDR2 are SGHTA and FQGTGA. This CDR3 has 13 amino acids. Between the trimmed V and J ends, which lost 2 bases and 6 bases, there was a span of 10 bases.

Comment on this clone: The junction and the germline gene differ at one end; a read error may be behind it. This chain's CDR3 is CSSSYMGGEQYF. In DNA form, the CDR3 reads TGTTCCAGCAGCTATATGGGGGGCGAGCAGTACTTC. The rearrangement uses TRBV7-9 and TRBJ2-7; tentatively, D is TRBD2 (6 bases). CDR3 length: 12 amino acids. CDR1 is SEHNR, CDR2 FQNEAQ, per germline (reference sequence).

CDR3 amino acids: CASSLEVRGREKLFF. The CDR3 DNA follows: TGTGCCAGCAGCTTGGAGGTCAGGGGGCGTGAAAAACTGTTTTTT. V and J are TRBV7-6 and TRBJ1-4, with 8 bases aligning to TRBD1. The CDR3 has 15 amino acids. J was trimmed by 7 bases and V by 3 bases; bases with no gene match: 7. The germline V gene encodes CDR1 SGHVS and CDR2 FNYEAQ.

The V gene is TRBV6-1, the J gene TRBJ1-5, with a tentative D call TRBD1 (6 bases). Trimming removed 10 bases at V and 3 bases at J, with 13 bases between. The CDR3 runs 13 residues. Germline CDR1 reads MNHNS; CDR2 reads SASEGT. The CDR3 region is CATWGLVNQPQHF. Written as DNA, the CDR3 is TGTGCCACTTGGGGGCTCGTCAATCAGCCCCAGCATTTT.

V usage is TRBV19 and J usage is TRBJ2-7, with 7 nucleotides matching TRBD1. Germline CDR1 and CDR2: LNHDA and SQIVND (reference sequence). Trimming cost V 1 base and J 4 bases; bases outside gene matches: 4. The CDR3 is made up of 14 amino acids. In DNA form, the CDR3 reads TGTGCCAGTAGTATAGCCCTACAGGGGTACGAGCAGTACTTC. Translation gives CASSIALQGYEQYF.

The CDR3 sequence: CASSLDSAGQETQYF. The CDR3 DNA is TGTGCCAGCAGCTTAGATTCGGCAGGTCAAGAGACCCAGTACTTC. This chain connects TRBV5-4 to TRBJ2-5; D remains ambiguous. V lost 2 bases, J lost 2 bases, and 13 bases lay in between. This CDR3 has 15 residues. CDR1 and CDR2 from the germline V gene are SGHNT and YYREEE (reference sequence).

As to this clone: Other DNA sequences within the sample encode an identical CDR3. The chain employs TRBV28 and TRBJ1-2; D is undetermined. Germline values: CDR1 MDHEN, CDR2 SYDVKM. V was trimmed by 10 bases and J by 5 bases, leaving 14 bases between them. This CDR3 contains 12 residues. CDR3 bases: TGTGCCACCACCAGGAACTCATATGGCTACACCTTC. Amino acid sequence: CATTRNSYGYTF.

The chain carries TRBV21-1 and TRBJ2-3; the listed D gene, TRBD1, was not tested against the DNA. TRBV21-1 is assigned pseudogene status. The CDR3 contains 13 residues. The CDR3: CASQGQGTDTQYF. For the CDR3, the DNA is TGTGCCAGCCAGGGACAGGGAACAGATACGCAGTATTTT.

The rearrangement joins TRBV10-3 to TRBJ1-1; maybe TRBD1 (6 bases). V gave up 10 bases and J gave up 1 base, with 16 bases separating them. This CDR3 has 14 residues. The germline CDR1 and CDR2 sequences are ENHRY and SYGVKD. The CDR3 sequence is CATHSGQPNTEAFF. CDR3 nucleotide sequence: TGTGCCACCCACTCGGGACAACCGAACACTGAAGCTTTCTTT.

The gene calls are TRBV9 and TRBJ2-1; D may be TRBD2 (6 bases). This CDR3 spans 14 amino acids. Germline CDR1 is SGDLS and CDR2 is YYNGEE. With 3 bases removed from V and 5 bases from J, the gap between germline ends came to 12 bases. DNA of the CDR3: TGTGCCAGCAGCGGGGGACTGCTTAACAATGAGCAGTTCTTC. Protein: CASSGGLLNNEQFF.

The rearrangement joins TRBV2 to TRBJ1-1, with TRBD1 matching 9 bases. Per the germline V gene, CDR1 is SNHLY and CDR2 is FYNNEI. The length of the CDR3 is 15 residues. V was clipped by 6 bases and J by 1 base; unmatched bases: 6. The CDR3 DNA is TGTGCCAGCAGGACAAGGGGACAGGGGAACACTGAAGCTTTCTTT. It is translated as CASRTRGQGNTEAFF.

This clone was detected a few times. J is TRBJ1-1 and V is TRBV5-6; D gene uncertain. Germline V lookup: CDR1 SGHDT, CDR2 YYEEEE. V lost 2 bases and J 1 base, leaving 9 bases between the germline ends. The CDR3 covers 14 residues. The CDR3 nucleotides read TGTGCCAGCAGCTTTGAGGCAGAGAACACTGAAGCTTTCTTT. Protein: CASSFEAENTEAFF.

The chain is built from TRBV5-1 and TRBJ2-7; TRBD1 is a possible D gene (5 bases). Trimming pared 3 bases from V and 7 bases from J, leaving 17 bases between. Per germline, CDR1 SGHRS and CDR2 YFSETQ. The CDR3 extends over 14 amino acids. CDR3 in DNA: TGCGCCAGCAGCTCAGGCCCCAGGGTCGAAGAGCAGTACTTC. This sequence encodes CASSSGPRVEEQYF.

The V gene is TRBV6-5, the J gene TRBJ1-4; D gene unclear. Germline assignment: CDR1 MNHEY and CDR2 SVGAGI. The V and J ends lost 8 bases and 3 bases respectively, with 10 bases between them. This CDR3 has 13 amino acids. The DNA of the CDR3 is TGTGCCAGCCAAACATATCCTAATGAAAAACTGTTTTTT. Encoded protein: CASQTYPNEKLFF.

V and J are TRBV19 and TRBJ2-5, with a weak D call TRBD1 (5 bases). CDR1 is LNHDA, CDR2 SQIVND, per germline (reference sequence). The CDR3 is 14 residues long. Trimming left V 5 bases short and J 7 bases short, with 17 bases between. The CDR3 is CASSPLTDAGTQYF. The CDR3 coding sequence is TGTGCCAGTAGTCCGCTGACAGATGCAGGGACCCAGTACTTC.

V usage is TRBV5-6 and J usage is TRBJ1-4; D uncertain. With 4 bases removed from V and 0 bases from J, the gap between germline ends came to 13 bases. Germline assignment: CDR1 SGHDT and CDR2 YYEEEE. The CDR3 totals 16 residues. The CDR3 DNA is TGTGCCAGCAGCCGCGAACCGGGAGCAACTAATGAAAAACTGTTTTTT. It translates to CASSREPGATNEKLFF.

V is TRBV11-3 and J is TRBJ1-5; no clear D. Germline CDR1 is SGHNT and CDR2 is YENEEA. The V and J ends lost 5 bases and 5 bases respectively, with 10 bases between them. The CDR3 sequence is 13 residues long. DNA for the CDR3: TGTGCCAGCAGCCCCGCTAACGATCAGCCCCAGCATTTT. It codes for CASSPANDQPQHF.

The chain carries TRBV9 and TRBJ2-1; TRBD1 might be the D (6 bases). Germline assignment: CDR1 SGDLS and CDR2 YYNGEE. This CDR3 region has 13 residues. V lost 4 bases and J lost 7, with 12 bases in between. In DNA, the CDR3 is TGTGCCAGCAGCCTCGGACAGATTAATGAGCAGTTCTTC. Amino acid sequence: CASSLGQINEQFF.

The CDR3 loop is CASSQTGGTEAFF. The CDR3 region has the DNA TGTGCCAGCAGCCAGACAGGGGGCACTGAAGCTTTCTTT. V usage is TRBV7-2 and J usage is TRBJ1-1; the match to TRBD1 covers 9 bases. The CDR3 is 13 residues long. With V trimmed by 5 bases and J by 4 bases, 2 bases remained unmatched. Germline V gene data show CDR1 as SGHTA and CDR2 as FQGNSA. Supplemented by reference TRBV7-2 and TRBJ1-1, the full variable domain reads GAGVSQSPSNKVTEKGKDVELRCDPISGHTALYWYRQSLGQGLEFLIYFQGNSAPDKSGLPSDRFSAERTGGSVSTLTIQRTQQEDSAVYLCASSQTGGTEAFFGQGTRLTVV.

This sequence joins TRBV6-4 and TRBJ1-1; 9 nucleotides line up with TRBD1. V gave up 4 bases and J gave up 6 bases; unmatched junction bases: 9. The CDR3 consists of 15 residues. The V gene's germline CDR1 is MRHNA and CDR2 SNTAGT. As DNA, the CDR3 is TGTGCCAGCAGTGTTGCCGGGACAGGGAGATCTGAAGCTTTCTTT. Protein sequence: CASSVAGTGRSEAFF.